Sequencing of this TCR beta chain was carried out in a study of cytomegalovirus exposure and HLA in healthy donors. Remarks on this clone: The antigen is not known.

Notes on the study in general: Most TCRs appeared rarely, but some public TCRs recurred in many donors.

Germline CDR1 and CDR2: MNHEY and SMNVEV (reference sequence). With 5 bases clipped from V and 7 bases from J, the junction kept 3 bases outside the gene matches. This CDR3 has 14 amino acids. The method was immunoSEQ multiplex PCR; TCRdb's version includes in-frame clones alone and lacks a portion of them. The sample carries approximately 270,000 clones, 86% recorded once. This receptor was obtained from a woman aged 18-29 years in good health and CMV-seronegative. V usage is TRBV27 and J usage is TRBJ2-1; 12 positions match TRBD2. The specimen was PBMCs. CDR3 residues: CASSGLAGYNEQFF. The CDR3 DNA is TGTGCCAGCAGTGGACTAGCGGGATATAATGAGCAGTTCTTC.